The present entry profiles one TCR beta chain with its context. Donors showed nominal health when sampled, although they likely had unrecorded immune exposures. The V end lost 8 bases, the J end lost 0 bases, and 18 bases lay between the germline ends. The CDR3 runs to 16 residues. Germline V gene sequence: CDR1 LNHDA, CDR2 SQIVND (reference sequence). The study ran its PCR with 60 Vbeta and 13 Jbeta primers. Data came from immunoSEQ multiplex PCR; TCRdb stores just in-frame clones and leaves some out. The sample comprises 150,000 to 200,000 clones, around 83% of which are singletons, and 1.1% rests with the top ten. The data were obtained in a study of cytomegalovirus exposure and HLA in healthy donors. The overall study: The study placed about 81% of its roughly 410 genotyped donors in the Caucasian-associated ancestry cluster.

Specimen: PBMCs. V usage is TRBV19 and J usage is TRBJ2-3; perhaps TRBD1 as D (7 bases). This clonotype originated in a woman between 40 and 50 years old in good health and CMV-seronegative. The CDR3 DNA sequence: TGTGCCAGTGGGAGGTACAGGGGCGGTAGCACAGATACGCAGTATTTT. Translated: CASGRYRGGSTDTQYF.